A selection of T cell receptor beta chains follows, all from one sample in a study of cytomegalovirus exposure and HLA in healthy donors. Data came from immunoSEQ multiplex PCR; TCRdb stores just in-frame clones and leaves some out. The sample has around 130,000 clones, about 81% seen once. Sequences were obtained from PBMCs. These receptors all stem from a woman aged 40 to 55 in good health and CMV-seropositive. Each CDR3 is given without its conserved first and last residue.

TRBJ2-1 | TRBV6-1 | ASSEGTIRNEQF
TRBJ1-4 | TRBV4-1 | ASSQDLAGGKLF
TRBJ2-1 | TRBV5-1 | ASSLAAGGSYNEQF
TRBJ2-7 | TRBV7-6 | ASSSSQRGGTYEQY
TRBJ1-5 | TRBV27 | ASSYGGNQPQH
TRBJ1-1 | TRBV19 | ASSKTRQTNFMNTEAF
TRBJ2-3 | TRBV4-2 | ASSSRTSGADTQY
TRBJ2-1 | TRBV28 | ASSLFPSGSSYNEQF
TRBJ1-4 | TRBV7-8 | ASSLKAGQGNEKLF
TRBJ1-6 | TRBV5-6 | ASSSGDVYNSPLH
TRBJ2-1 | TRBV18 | ASSPRDTRANNEQF
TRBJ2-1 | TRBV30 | AWNRDRGWRNEQF
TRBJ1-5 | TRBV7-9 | ASSDRGIKPQH
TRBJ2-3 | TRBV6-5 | ASSYLGPDTQY
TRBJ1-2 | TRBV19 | ASSTLDRSLYGYT
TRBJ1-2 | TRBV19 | ASSPGQKRYT
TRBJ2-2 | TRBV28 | ASSPNGVAGIAGELF
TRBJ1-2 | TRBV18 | ASSPPTGTAFYGYT
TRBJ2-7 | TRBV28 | ASSSGTGAYEQY
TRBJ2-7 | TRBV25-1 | ASSEYEGAHEQY
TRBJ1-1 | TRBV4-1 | ASSEPNTEAF
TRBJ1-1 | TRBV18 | ASSPDRVSEAF
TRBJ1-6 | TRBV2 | ASSAGTESYNSPLH
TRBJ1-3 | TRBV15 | ATSRSQGNGNTIY
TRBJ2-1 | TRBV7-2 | ASSLPGTSGEYNEQF
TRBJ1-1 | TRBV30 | AWSALSYRAF
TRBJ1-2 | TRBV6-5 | ASSLLGNNYGYT
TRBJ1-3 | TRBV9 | ASTRGTSGNTIY
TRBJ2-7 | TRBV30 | AWSVGSSYEQY
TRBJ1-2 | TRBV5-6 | ASSHAGGDGYT
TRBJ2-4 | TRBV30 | AWSGTSVAKNIQY
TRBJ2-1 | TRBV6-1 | ASSARQGGNNEQF
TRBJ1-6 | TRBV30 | ACNSGYSPLH
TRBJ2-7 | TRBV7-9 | ASNRLTSYEQY
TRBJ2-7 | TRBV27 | ASSWGGGTYEQY
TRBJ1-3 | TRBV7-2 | ASSPTGFFGNTIY
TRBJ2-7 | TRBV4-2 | ASSQERQATYEQY
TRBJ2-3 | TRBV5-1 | ASSLSLAGGDTQY
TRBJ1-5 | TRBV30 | AWEAGGEQPQH
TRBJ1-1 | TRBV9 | ASSAGHLSNTEAF
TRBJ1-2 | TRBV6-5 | ASSYAQVNYGYT
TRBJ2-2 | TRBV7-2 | ASSSMAGAITGELF
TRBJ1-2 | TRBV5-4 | ASSRGTGASDYT
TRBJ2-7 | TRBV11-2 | ASSMTASSSYEQY
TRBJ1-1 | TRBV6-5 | ASSYSGLNTEAF
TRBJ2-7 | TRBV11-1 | ASSLGGPSYEQY
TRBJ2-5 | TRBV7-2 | ASSLVSGTQGETQY
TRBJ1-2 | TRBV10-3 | AISPDSNYGYT
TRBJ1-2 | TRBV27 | ASSGQVGGYT
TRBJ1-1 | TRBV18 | ASSPNEAKNTEAF
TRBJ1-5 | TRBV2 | ASSLGQAAQPQH
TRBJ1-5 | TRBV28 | ASSLSTGWGYSNQPQH